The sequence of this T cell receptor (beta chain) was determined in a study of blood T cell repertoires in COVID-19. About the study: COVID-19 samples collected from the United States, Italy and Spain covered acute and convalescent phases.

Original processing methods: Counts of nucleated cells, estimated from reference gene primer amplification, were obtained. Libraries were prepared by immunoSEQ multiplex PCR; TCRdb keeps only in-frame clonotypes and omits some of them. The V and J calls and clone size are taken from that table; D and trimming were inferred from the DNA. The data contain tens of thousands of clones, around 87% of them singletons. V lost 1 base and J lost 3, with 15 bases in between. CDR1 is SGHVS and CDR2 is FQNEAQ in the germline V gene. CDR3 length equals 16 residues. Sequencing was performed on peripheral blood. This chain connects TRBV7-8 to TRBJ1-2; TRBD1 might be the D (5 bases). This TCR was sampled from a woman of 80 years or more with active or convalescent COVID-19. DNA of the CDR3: TGTGCCAGCAGCTTAGAGCAGGGAATGACTGACTATGGCTACACCTTC. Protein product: CASSLEQGMTDYGYTF.